This TCR beta chain was sequenced during a study of T cells in Graves' hyperthyroidism and ophthalmopathy. Broader study findings: Ophthalmopathy was model-predicted a median approximately six months pre-onset. Ophthalmopathy stood apart from stable hyperthyroidism in a 13 V-J model.

As regards this clonotype: The target antigen is unknown.

V was pared by 0 bases and J by 2 bases, with 6 bases between. CDR3 length: 14 residues. Germline CDR1 and CDR2: SGHRS and YFSETQ. Together with thyroid ultrasound, orbital computed tomography, serum thyroxine and TRAb, clinical symptoms were used for diagnoses. The TCR beta CDR3 regions underwent amplification using RNA transcripts as the source. The HTBI primer set served for first-round RT-PCR of the TCR CDR3. Each CDR3 protein gets one entry after TCRdb re-called the multiplex PCR reads with MiXCR. The sample lists 540,000 or so distinct CDR3 sequences, about 43% occurring once. The clonotype was recovered from an adult woman with Graves' disease, either hyperthyroidism or ophthalmopathy (not recorded which). The V call is TRBV5-1, the J call TRBJ1-5; unclear D gene. Sequenced material: peripheral blood or thyroid tissue (not recorded which). The CDR3 here is CASSLDMGNQPQHF. Written as DNA, the CDR3 is TGCGCCAGCAGCTTGGATATGGGCAATCAGCCCCAGCATTTT.